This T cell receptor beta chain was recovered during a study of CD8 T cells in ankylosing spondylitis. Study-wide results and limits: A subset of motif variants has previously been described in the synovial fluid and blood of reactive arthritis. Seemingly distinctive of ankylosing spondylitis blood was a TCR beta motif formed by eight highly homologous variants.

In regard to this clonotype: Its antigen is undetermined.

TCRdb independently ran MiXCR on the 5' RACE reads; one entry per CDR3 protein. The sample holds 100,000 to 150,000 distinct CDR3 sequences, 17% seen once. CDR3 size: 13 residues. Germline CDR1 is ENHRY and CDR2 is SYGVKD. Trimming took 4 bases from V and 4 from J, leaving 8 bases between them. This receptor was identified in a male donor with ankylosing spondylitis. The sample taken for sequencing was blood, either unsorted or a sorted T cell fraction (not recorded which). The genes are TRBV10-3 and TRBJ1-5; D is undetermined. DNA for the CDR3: TGTGCCATCAGTGTAGACGGGAATCAGCCCCAGCATTTT. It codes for CAISVDGNQPQHF.